This T cell receptor (beta chain) was recorded in a study of identical twins. Germline CDR1 SGHTA, CDR2 FQGNSA. Trimming cost V 4 bases and J 6 bases, with 15 bases left between them. This CDR3 has 15 residues. MiXCR was run by TCRdb on the 5' RACE reads, yielding one entry per CDR3 protein. The sample lists about 690,000 distinct CDR3 sequences; roughly 20% were seen once. This clonotype was seen a few times. These records were also assigned to another study, of T cells expressing NK-cell markers. According to that study: There were a handful of donors in whom these clonotypes also led the CD3+CD56-NKG2C+ fraction.

Sequencing was done on a sample of PBMCs. The chain has TRBV7-2 and TRBJ2-2, with a weak D call TRBD1 (6 bases). The sequence derives from a woman aged 18-29 years in good health. The CDR3 loop reads CASSYNRGGPGELFF. The CDR3 DNA sequence: TGTGCCAGCAGCTACAACCGAGGGGGTCCCGGGGAGCTGTTTTTT. Drawing the rest from reference TRBV7-2 and TRBJ2-2, the complete variable domain is GAGVSQSPSNKVTEKGKDVELRCDPISGHTALYWYRQSLGQGLEFLIYFQGNSAPDKSGLPSDRFSAERTGGSVSTLTIQRTQQEDSAVYLCASSYNRGGPGELFFGEGSRLTVL.